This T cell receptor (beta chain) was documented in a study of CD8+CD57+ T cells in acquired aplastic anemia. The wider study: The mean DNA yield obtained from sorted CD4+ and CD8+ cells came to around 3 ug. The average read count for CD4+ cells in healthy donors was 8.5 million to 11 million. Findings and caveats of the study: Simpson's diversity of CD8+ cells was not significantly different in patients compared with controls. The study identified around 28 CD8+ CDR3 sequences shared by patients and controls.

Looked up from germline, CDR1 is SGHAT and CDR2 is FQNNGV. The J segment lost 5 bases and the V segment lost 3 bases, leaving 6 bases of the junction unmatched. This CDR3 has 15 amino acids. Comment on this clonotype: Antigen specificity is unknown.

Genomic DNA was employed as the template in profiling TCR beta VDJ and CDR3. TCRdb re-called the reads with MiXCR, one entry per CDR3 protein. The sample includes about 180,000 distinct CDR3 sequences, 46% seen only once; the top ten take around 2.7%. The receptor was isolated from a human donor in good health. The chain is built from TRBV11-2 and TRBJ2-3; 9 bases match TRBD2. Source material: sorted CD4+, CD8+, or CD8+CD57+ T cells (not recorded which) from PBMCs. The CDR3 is CASSFLAGEGDTQYF. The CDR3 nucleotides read TGTGCCAGCAGCTTTTTAGCGGGAGAGGGAGATACGCAGTATTTT.